These 13 T cell receptor beta chains were sequenced from one sample in a study of blood T cell repertoires in COVID-19 (dated by TCRdb to the early 2020s). The library was generated by the immunoSEQ multiplex PCR assay. The immuneACCESS repertoire file appears here via TCRdb, limited to in-frame rearrangements. These files lack a portion of the clones; in checked studies, under half of the deficit traces to unresolved V genes, and the cause of the others is not known. The sample includes roughly 300,000 clones, with 80% to 90% observed a single time. The ten largest clones represent about 5.2% of the sample. The specimen was PBMCs or T cells enriched from blood (not recorded which). These receptors were obtained from a woman aged 25 to 39 who had recovered from COVID-19.

The V and J genes are TRBV3-1 (or the pseudogene TRBV3-2) and TRBJ1-5; D may be TRBD1 (5 bases). Germline values: CDR1 LGHDT, CDR2 YNNKEL (reference sequence). The CDR3 consists of 15 residues. Trimming removed 4 bases from V and 2 bases from J, with 12 bases in between. The CDR3 sequence is CASSRGRGGNQPQHF. The CDR3 DNA reads TGTGCCAGCAGCCGCGGGAGGGGTGGCAATCAGCCCCAGCATTTT.

The V and J genes are TRBV10-3 and TRBJ2-1; the D is unclear. Germline V CDR1 and CDR2: ENHRY, SYGVKD. V was shortened by 0 bases and J by 0 bases, with 12 bases between the two germline ends. This CDR3 has 17 amino acids. For the CDR3, the DNA is TGTGCCATCAGTGAGTCTGGTATACAGAGCTCCTACAATGAGCAGTTCTTC. This gives the protein CAISESGIQSSYNEQFF.

The CDR3 here is CASSSPYEQYF. In DNA form, the CDR3 reads TGTGCCAGCAGCAGTCCCTACGAGCAGTACTTC. The chain links TRBV28 to TRBJ2-7; D remains unclear. This CDR3 has 11 amino acids. V was pared by 6 bases and J by 2 bases, with 5 bases between. Germline V gene lookup returns CDR1 MDHEN and CDR2 SYDVKM.

In DNA, the CDR3 is TGTGCCAGCAGCCTGCGGACGGACGGCGGGACTGAAGCTTTCTTT. As protein: CASSLRTDGGTEAFF. The rearrangement links TRBV11-2 to TRBJ1-1; no reliable D call. Germline CDR1 and CDR2: SGHAT and FQNNGV. The V end lost 5 bases, the J end lost 5 bases, and 18 bases lay between the germline ends. The CDR3 contains 15 residues.

The chain couples TRBV21-1 to TRBJ2-1; TRBD1 is taken as the D call from the table, unchecked against the DNA. TRBV21-1 is classified as a pseudogene. CDR3 length: 15 amino acids. The CDR3 DNA is TGTGCCAGCAGCCTTCCGGGACAGGGCCCCAATGAGCAGTTCTTC. Amino acids: CASSLPGQGPNEQFF.

The chain carries TRBV2 and TRBJ1-5; maybe TRBD1 (6 bases). Per the germline V gene, CDR1 is SNHLY and CDR2 is FYNNEI. The V end lost 3 bases, the J end lost 9 bases, and 15 bases lay between the germline ends. This CDR3 is built from 14 residues. Here the CDR3 DNA reads TGTGCCAGCAGTGACCAGGGGTTATTGTGGCCCCAGCATTTT. This translates into CASSDQGLLWPQHF.

This sequence joins TRBV4-3 and TRBJ1-1; a possible D gene is TRBD1 (6 bases). The germline V and J ends were trimmed by 4 bases and 2 bases, with 11 bases remaining between them. Germline CDR1 and CDR2: LGHNA and YSLEER. The CDR3 spans 14 residues. CDR3 region: CASSLQGVNTEAFF. CDR3 in DNA: TGCGCCAGCAGCCTACAGGGTGTAAACACTGAAGCTTTCTTT.

In DNA, the CDR3 is TGTGCCAGCAGTGGTACAGGTTTCGATAGTGAAAAACTGTTTTTT. Translation gives CASSGTGFDSEKLFF. The chain is built from TRBV28 and TRBJ1-4; D possibly corresponds to TRBD1 (5 bases). The germline V and J ends were trimmed by 5 bases and 7 bases, with 17 bases remaining between them. CDR3 length: 15 amino acids. Germline V lookup: CDR1 MDHEN, CDR2 SYDVKM.

This chain connects TRBV4-1 to TRBJ2-5; TRBD2 might be the D (6 bases). V lost 4 bases, J lost 7 bases, and 10 bases lay in between. The CDR3 runs to 12 residues. CDR1 and CDR2 (germline): MGHRA, YSYEKL. The chain's CDR3 is CASSLMGGTQYF. The DNA of the CDR3 is TGCGCCAGCAGCCTGATGGGAGGGACCCAGTACTTC.

This chain joins TRBV7-9 and TRBJ2-2, with unresolved D. Trimming pared 5 bases from V and 9 bases from J, leaving 13 bases between. Germline V gene data show CDR1 as SEHNR and CDR2 as FQNEAQ (reference sequence). The CDR3 sequence is 13 residues long. CDR3 amino acids: CASSPDLGWELFF. CDR3 bases: TGTGCCAGCAGCCCCGACCTCGGGTGGGAGCTGTTTTTT.

The J gene is TRBJ2-7, the V gene TRBV18, with 12 bases matching TRBD2. CDR3 length: 19 residues. The V segment lost 4 bases and the J segment 3 bases; nucleotides outside the gene matches: 16. Germline-derived CDR1 and CDR2 are KGHSH and LQKENI. CDR3 coding DNA: TGTGCCAGCTCACTCGATACCGGAGGACTAGCGGGGATTCGCTACGAGCAGTACTTC. It yields the protein CASSLDTGGLAGIRYEQYF.

The chain uses TRBV28 and TRBJ1-2; D unresolved. CDR3 size: 14 residues. The V gene's germline CDR1 is MDHEN and CDR2 SYDVKM. V was clipped by 6 bases and J by 7 bases, with 18 bases between them. The CDR3 DNA follows: TGTGCCAGCAGGTTAATAGGAGGTCTTGGTGGCTACACCTTC. This codes for CASRLIGGLGGYTF.

The genes are TRBV7-2 and TRBJ1-1, with 8 bases identical to TRBD1. CDR3 length: 14 amino acids. V gave up 5 bases and J gave up 11 bases; unmatched junction bases: 13. Germline CDR1 is SGHTA and CDR2 is FQGNSA. CDR3 sequence: CASSPGQGRKWAFF. DNA for the CDR3: TGTGCCAGCAGCCCAGGACAGGGCCGAAAGTGGGCTTTCTTT.